These 13 T cell receptor beta chains originate from one sample sequenced in a study of T cells in Graves' hyperthyroidism and ophthalmopathy. From RNA transcripts, TCR beta CDR3 regions were amplified. The HTBI primer set served for first-round RT-PCR of the TCR CDR3. TCRdb re-called the multiplex PCR reads with MiXCR, one entry per CDR3 protein. The table records about 420,000 distinct CDR3 sequences, around 16% of them present only once. The sequencing sample was made of blood. The receptors here all came from a woman aged 18-30 years with Graves' hyperthyroidism.

This clonotype has a count of ten or more. The J gene is TRBJ2-1, the V gene TRBV28; D possibly corresponds to TRBD1 (5 bases). CDR3 size: 14 residues. The V and J ends lost 6 bases and 2 bases respectively, with 11 bases between them. Looked up from germline, CDR1 is MDHEN and CDR2 is SYDVKM. The chain's CDR3 is CASSLGHAYNEQFF. The CDR3 region has the DNA TGTGCCAGCAGCCTCGGACACGCCTACAATGAGCAGTTCTTC.

This clonotype was found many times. V usage is TRBV6-5 and J usage is TRBJ2-7; tentative D call: TRBD1 (5 bases). Germline CDR1 and CDR2: MNHEY and SVGAGI. The V gene lost 0 bases and the J gene lost 6 bases, with 9 bases spanning the gap. The CDR3 length is 13 residues. The CDR3 sequence: CASSYSSGREQYF. CDR3 nucleotide sequence: TGTGCCAGCAGTTACTCATCAGGGCGCGAGCAGTACTTC.

This clonotype was counted at least ten times. The chain carries TRBV18 and TRBJ2-3; no clear D gene. CDR1 and CDR2 from the germline V gene are KGHSH and LQKENI. The CDR3 has 12 amino acids. V was clipped by 1 base and J by 10 bases, with 9 bases between them. The CDR3 here is CASSPRAGAQYF. In DNA, the CDR3 is TGTGCCAGCTCACCACGGGCTGGGGCGCAGTATTTT.

Worth noting for this clonotype: Its ends do not fully match the called genes, so a read error is possible. The rearrangement uses TRBV4-1 and TRBJ2-2, with 7 bases lining up with TRBD2. The length of the CDR3 is 17 residues. Looked up from germline, CDR1 is MGHRA and CDR2 is YSYEKL. In DNA, the CDR3 is TGCGCCGGCAGCCAGTTCGCAGGGAACGGGGGGACCGGGGAGCTGTTTTTT. Its translation: CAGSQFAGNGGTGELFF.

V gene TRBV27 combines with J gene TRBJ2-1; possible D gene TRBD1, 6 bases. Trimming cost V 5 bases and J 6 bases, with 17 bases left between them. This CDR3 contains 15 residues. Germline assignment: CDR1 MNHEY and CDR2 SMNVEV (reference sequence). CDR3 nucleotides: TGTGCCAGCAGTCTTCAGGGGCACGTGGGCAATGAGCAGTTCTTC. Translating it yields CASSLQGHVGNEQFF.

This clonotype has more than one count but fewer than ten. The genes are TRBV19 and TRBJ2-1; D is undetermined. CDR3 length equals 12 residues. Trimming removed 3 bases from V and 4 bases from J, with 4 bases in between. Germline loops: CDR1 LNHDA, CDR2 SQIVND (reference sequence). This CDR3 reads CASSMRYNEQFF. CDR3 DNA sequence: TGTGCCAGTAGTATGCGGTACAATGAGCAGTTCTTC.

This clonotype has a count of ten or more. This chain connects TRBV2 to TRBJ2-1; D is ambiguous. V shed 1 base and J shed 4 bases, with 2 bases lying between them. The CDR3 is 12 amino acids. CDR1 SNHLY and CDR2 FYNNEI come from the germline V gene. The CDR3 loop reads CASSEGYNEQFF. CDR3 sequence (DNA): TGTGCCAGCAGTGAAGGGTACAATGAGCAGTTCTTC.

This clonotype was observed many times. The J gene is TRBJ2-7, the V gene TRBV2; D is ambiguous. The V end was cut by 2 bases, the J end by 4 bases, with 9 bases between. This CDR3 is built from 13 residues. Per germline, CDR1 SNHLY and CDR2 FYNNEI. The CDR3 bases are TGTGCCAGCAGTGAACGAGCGTGGTACGAGCAGTACTTC. It codes for CASSERAWYEQYF.

There are many counts of this clonotype. This sequence joins TRBV6-1 and TRBJ1-1, with D possibly being TRBD1 (5 bases). The V gene's germline CDR1 is MNHNS and CDR2 SASEGT. The CDR3 sequence is 15 residues long. V was pared by 6 bases and J by 5 bases, with 19 bases between. The CDR3 DNA reads as TGTGCCAGCAGGACCCCCGGGGGGGGAGGAACTGAAGCTTTCTTT. It is translated as CASRTPGGGGTEAFF.

This clonotype was observed once. One end of the junction fails to match germline, which may point to a read error. The V and J genes are TRBV7-7 and TRBJ1-5, with D unresolved. The CDR3 sequence is 17 residues long. The V gene's germline CDR1 is SSHAT and CDR2 FNYEAQ (reference sequence). In DNA form, the CDR3 reads TGTGCTAGCAGCTCGGATGTCCAGGACCGCCGCAATCAGCCCCAGCATTTT. Residues: CASSSDVQDRRNQPQHF.

V is TRBV20-1 and J is TRBJ2-7; unclear D gene. V shed 7 bases and J shed 2 bases, with 15 bases lying between them. Per germline, CDR1 DFQATT and CDR2 SNEGSKA (reference sequence). This CDR3 is built from 13 residues. CDR3: CSVRSYATYEQYF. In nucleotides, the CDR3 is TGCAGTGTTCGGTCCTATGCGACCTACGAGCAGTACTTC.

There are a few counts of this clonotype. The CDR3 loop is CASTLAGGPGDEQFF. Here the CDR3 DNA reads TGTGCCAGCACCTTAGCGGGAGGGCCCGGCGATGAGCAGTTCTTC. This chain uses TRBV9 with TRBJ2-1, with 11 bases lining up with TRBD2. CDR3 length: 15 amino acids. Germline loops: CDR1 SGDLS, CDR2 YYNGEE. V trimming: 6 bases; J trimming: 8 bases; junction bases outside the gene matches: 10.

In this sample, this clonotype turned up many times. The rearrangement uses TRBV20-1 and TRBJ2-7, with 7 bases aligning to TRBD2. J gave up 2 bases and V 6 bases, and 7 bases lay outside the gene matches. CDR1 is DFQATT, CDR2 SNEGSKA, per germline (reference sequence). CDR3 length: 13 residues. CDR3 DNA sequence: TGCAGTGCCCAGGGACTAACGACCTACGAGCAGTACTTC. This sequence encodes CSAQGLTTYEQYF.